The 28 T cell receptor beta chains below come from one sample, sequenced in a study of cytomegalovirus exposure and HLA in healthy donors. The PCR employed 60 Vbeta primers together with 13 Jbeta primers. Clones were sequenced by immunoSEQ multiplex PCR, and TCRdb holds only the in-frame ones, with some missing. The table has about 70,000 clones, around 86% seen once. The material sequenced was PBMCs. These receptors were taken from a woman aged 30 to 39 in good health and CMV-seronegative.

The table lists this clone with a count of one. This chain uses TRBV4-3 with TRBJ1-6; D ambiguous. V was clipped by 4 bases and J by 8 bases, with 18 bases between them. The CDR3 spans 16 residues. Germline V CDR1 and CDR2: LGHNA, YSLEER. The CDR3 region is CASSPTIEGGDSPLHF. The CDR3 region has the DNA TGCGCCAGCAGCCCGACGATCGAAGGAGGAGATTCACCCCTCCACTTT.

V is TRBV6-5 and J is TRBJ2-4, with 8 bases lining up with TRBD1. The V gene's germline CDR1 is MNHEY and CDR2 SVGAGI. J was trimmed by 1 base and V by 9 bases; bases with no gene match: 5. The CDR3 is 14 residues long. The CDR3 is CASRRQGAKNIQYF. CDR3 DNA: TGTGCCAGTCGTCGACAGGGGGCCAAAAACATTCAGTACTTC.

The chain recombines TRBV4-1 with TRBJ1-2, with 10 bases fitting TRBD1. Germline V gene data show CDR1 as MGHRA and CDR2 as YSYEKL. The V and J ends lost 2 bases and 8 bases, in that order; junction bases with no gene match: 14. The CDR3 sequence is 17 residues long. The CDR3 DNA reads as TGCGCCAGCAGCCAACCGGGACAGGGGTCACCTTCTAAAGGCTACACCTTC. It encodes CASSQPGQGSPSKGYTF.

The rearrangement links TRBV15 to TRBJ1-2; 7 bases fit TRBD1. The CDR3 is made up of 14 amino acids. Trimming removed 3 bases from V and 5 bases from J; junction bases left unmatched: 6. CDR1 is LNHNV, CDR2 YYDKDF, per germline (reference sequence). In DNA, the CDR3 is TGTGCCACCAGCAGGAAGGGGGCTGGTTATGGCTACACCTTC. As protein: CATSRKGAGYGYTF. Supplemented by reference TRBV15 and TRBJ1-2, the full variable domain reads DAMVIQNPRYQVTQFGKPVTLSCSQTLNHNVMYWYQQKSSQAPKLLFHYYDKDFNNEADTPDNFQSRRPNTSFCFLDIRSPGLGDTAMYLCATSRKGAGYGYTFGSGTRLTVV.

The gene calls are TRBV18 and TRBJ2-7; tentative D call: TRBD1 (5 bases). V was trimmed by 4 bases and J by 0 bases, leaving 13 bases between them. The length of the CDR3 is 15 residues. The germline V gene encodes CDR1 KGHSH and CDR2 LQKENI. The CDR3 bases are TGTGCCAGCTCACTATCAGGGCAGGGCTCCTACGAGCAGTACTTC. It specifies CASSLSGQGSYEQYF.

The sample holds one count of this clone. V usage is TRBV18 and J usage is TRBJ2-3; D is possibly TRBD1 (6 bases). This CDR3 has 13 amino acids. Between the trimmed V and J ends, which lost 6 bases and 1 base, there was a span of 8 bases. The V gene's germline CDR1 is KGHSH and CDR2 LQKENI. The CDR3 is CASSRQGTDTQYF. CDR3 bases: TGTGCCAGCTCGAGACAGGGCACAGATACGCAGTATTTT.

The chain uses TRBV7-3 and TRBJ2-3, with 8 nucleotides matching TRBD2. The V and J ends lost 5 bases and 5 bases, in that order; junction bases with no gene match: 6. The germline V gene has CDR1 SGHTA and CDR2 FQGTGA. CDR3 size: 14 residues. The CDR3 DNA reads TGTGCCAGCAGCCCAGCGGGGGCAGGAGATACGCAGTATTTT. Translating it yields CASSPAGAGDTQYF.

The J gene is TRBJ2-7, the V gene TRBV14; TRBD2 is a possible D gene (6 bases). The CDR3 has 14 amino acids. CDR1 is SGHDN, CDR2 FVKESK, per germline. Trimming took off 0 bases at V and 3 bases at J, with 9 bases between the two ends. CDR3 in amino acids: CASSQDSGVYEQYF. CDR3 DNA sequence: TGTGCCAGCAGCCAAGATTCGGGGGTCTACGAGCAGTACTTC.

This clone was seen a few times. J is TRBJ1-1 and V is TRBV4-3, with 7 bases that match TRBD1. After removal of 4 bases from V and 0 bases from J, the junction contained 5 bases not matched to a gene. This CDR3 region has 15 residues. Germline loops: CDR1 LGHNA, CDR2 YSLEER. CDR3: CASSLDQGVNTEAFF. The CDR3 coding sequence is TGCGCCAGCAGCCTCGACCAGGGGGTGAACACTGAAGCTTTCTTT.

This clone was seen only once. This chain joins TRBV5-1 and TRBJ2-2; 10 bases are a match to TRBD1. The CDR3 totals 16 residues. The germline gives CDR1 SGHRS, CDR2 YFSETQ. V was clipped by 4 bases and J by 4 bases; unmatched bases: 7. DNA of the CDR3: TGCGCCAGCAGCCACGGACAGGGGGTGAGCACCGGGGAGCTGTTTTTT. This gives the protein CASSHGQGVSTGELFF.

CDR3 amino acids: CASSETSGLGDTQYF. Written as DNA, the CDR3 is TGTGCCAGCAGTGAAACTAGCGGTTTGGGAGATACGCAGTATTTT. This rearrangement joins TRBV2 to TRBJ2-3; 8 nucleotides match TRBD2. V shed 2 bases, J shed 5 bases, and the junction held 6 bases outside the gene matches. Germline-derived CDR1 and CDR2 are SNHLY and FYNNEI. CDR3 length equals 15 residues.

This chain uses TRBV6-1 with TRBJ2-2, with 10 bases aligning to TRBD2. Germline V gives CDR1 MNHNS, CDR2 SASEGT. The ends lost 6 bases at V and 5 bases at J; junction bases unmatched: 3. The CDR3 is 14 amino acids. The CDR3 reads CASSGLAETGELFF. The CDR3, as DNA: TGTGCCAGCAGCGGACTAGCGGAGACCGGGGAGCTGTTTTTT.

The J gene is TRBJ2-6, the V gene TRBV27, with D possibly TRBD1 on 5 matching bases. Trimming removed 10 bases at V and 4 bases at J, with 14 bases between. The germline gives CDR1 MNHEY, CDR2 SMNVEV (reference sequence). CDR3 size: 14 residues. CDR3: CATSGSSGANVLTF. CDR3 in DNA: TGTGCCACCTCAGGGTCTTCGGGGGCCAACGTCCTGACTTTC.

V usage is TRBV27 and J usage is TRBJ2-1; 12 bases match TRBD2. The CDR3 sequence is 16 residues long. The trim removed 5 bases at V and 8 bases at J, leaving 10 bases unmatched. Germline CDR1 reads MNHEY; CDR2 reads SMNVEV (reference sequence). CDR3 DNA: TGTGCCAGCAGTGCCCAGACTAGCGGGGGTTCTCATGAGCAGTTCTTC. Translating gives CASSAQTSGGSHEQFF.

This sequence joins TRBV5-1 and TRBJ1-1; D uncertain. The V gene lost 0 bases and the J gene lost 4 bases, with 7 bases spanning the gap. Germline loops: CDR1 SGHRS, CDR2 YFSETQ. This CDR3 spans 13 amino acids. CDR3 coding DNA: TGCGCCAGCAGCTTGGAGCAGGTCACTGAAGCTTTCTTT. It yields the protein CASSLEQVTEAFF. The complete variable domain, with remaining parts taken from reference TRBV5-1 and TRBJ1-1, reads KAGVTQTPRYLIKTRGQQVTLSCSPISGHRSVSWYQQTPGQGLQFLFEYFSETQRNKGNFPGRFSGRQFSNSRSEMNVSTLELGDSALYLCASSLEQVTEAFFGQGTRLTVV.

This chain connects TRBV5-1 to TRBJ1-5; D unclear. The length of the CDR3 is 12 residues. Trimming took off 0 bases at V and 5 bases at J, with 3 bases between the two ends. Germline V gives CDR1 SGHRS, CDR2 YFSETQ. The CDR3 sequence: CASSLEHQPQHF. The CDR3, as DNA: TGCGCCAGCAGCTTGGAGCATCAGCCCCAGCATTTT.

The V gene is TRBV19, the J gene TRBJ2-4; a weak D match, TRBD2 (5 bases). The germline V gene has CDR1 LNHDA and CDR2 SQIVND (reference sequence). The CDR3 length is 16 residues. Trimming left V 3 bases short and J 9 bases short, with 21 bases between. The CDR3 reads CASSMGPTFSGSIQYF. CDR3 DNA: TGTGCCAGTAGTATGGGCCCCACATTTTCGGGGAGCATTCAGTACTTC.

V usage is TRBV6-6 and J usage is TRBJ2-5; D is undetermined. The V end was cut by 6 bases, the J end by 1 base, with 12 bases between. From germline, CDR1 is MNHNY and CDR2 SVGAGI (reference sequence). The length of the CDR3 is 14 residues. The CDR3: CASSHPVSQETQYF. The DNA of the CDR3 is TGTGCCAGCAGCCACCCCGTCAGCCAAGAGACCCAGTACTTC.

V usage is TRBV19 and J usage is TRBJ1-1, with a tentative D call TRBD1 (5 bases). V was pared by 3 bases and J by 0 bases, with 11 bases between. Germline CDR1 and CDR2: LNHDA and SQIVND (reference sequence). The CDR3 spans 15 residues. Here the CDR3 reads CASSIRPGLNTEAFF. The CDR3, as DNA: TGTGCCAGTAGTATCCGTCCAGGGCTGAACACTGAAGCTTTCTTT.

This clone was observed a few times. The chain has TRBV18 and TRBJ2-6; TRBD1 matches 8 bases. V trimming: 0 bases; J trimming: 4 bases; junction bases outside the gene matches: 11. The V gene's germline CDR1 is KGHSH and CDR2 LQKENI. The CDR3 runs 19 residues. CDR3 sequence: CASSPPEGQALGGANVLTF. The CDR3 nucleotides are TGTGCCAGCTCACCACCGGAGGGACAGGCCCTCGGGGGGGCCAACGTCCTGACTTTC.

The J gene is TRBJ2-3, the V gene TRBV6-1, with 14 bases aligning to TRBD2. The CDR3 contains 19 residues. Germline CDR1 MNHNS, CDR2 SASEGT. Germline trimming cut 4 bases from V and 5 bases from J; bases unmatched to any gene: 14. The CDR3 loop is CASSGGFWTSGRLGDTQYF. CDR3 nucleotide sequence: TGTGCCAGCAGTGGTGGCTTTTGGACTAGCGGGAGGTTGGGAGATACGCAGTATTTT.

V is TRBV28 and J is TRBJ1-1; 11 bases match TRBD1. V lost 6 bases to trimming and J lost 4 bases; unmatched junction nucleotides: 10. The CDR3 is 16 residues long. Per the germline V gene, CDR1 is MDHEN and CDR2 is SYDVKM. The CDR3 here is CASRSPVGTGGTEAFF. CDR3 in DNA: TGTGCCAGCAGATCCCCGGTTGGGACAGGGGGCACTGAAGCTTTCTTT. The variable domain in full, with the rest retrieved from reference TRBV28 and TRBJ1-1, is DVKVTQSSRYLVKRTGEKVFLECVQDMDHENMFWYRQDPGLGLRLIYFSYDVKMKEKGDIPEGYSVSREKKERFSLILESASTNQTSMYLCASRSPVGTGGTEAFFGQGTRLTVV.

The rearrangement joins TRBV15 to TRBJ2-3; D possibly corresponds to TRBD2 (5 bases). The germline V and J ends were trimmed by 1 base and 0 bases, with 5 bases remaining between them. There are 14 residues in the CDR3. CDR1 and CDR2 (germline): LNHNV, YYDKDF (reference sequence). The CDR3 here is CATSRGTSTDTQYF. The DNA of the CDR3 is TGTGCCACCAGCAGAGGGACTAGCACAGATACGCAGTATTTT.

The chain carries TRBV19 and TRBJ1-1; no firm D call. The V end lost 8 bases, the J end lost 5 bases, and 18 bases lay between the germline ends. Germline V gene sequence: CDR1 LNHDA, CDR2 SQIVND (reference sequence). This CDR3 contains 14 residues. The CDR3 protein is CASSGSPDGTEAFF. Written as DNA, the CDR3 is TGTGCCAGTTCCGGGTCCCCAGATGGAACTGAAGCTTTCTTT. Combining the CDR3 with reference TRBV19 and TRBJ1-1 gives the whole variable domain DGGITQSPKYLFRKEGQNVTLSCEQNLNHDAMYWYRQDPGQGLRLIYYSQIVNDFQKGDIAEGYSVSREKKESFPLTVTSAQKNPTAFYLCASSGSPDGTEAFFGQGTRLTVV.

V gene TRBV7-2 combines with J gene TRBJ2-1, with no clear D. V lost 5 bases and J 6 bases, leaving 14 bases between the germline ends. The CDR3 consists of 14 residues. Germline V CDR1 and CDR2: SGHTA, FQGNSA. The CDR3 loop reads CASSELATINEQFF. The CDR3 nucleotides read TGTGCCAGCAGCGAGCTCGCCACTATCAATGAGCAGTTCTTC.

The chain has TRBV25-1 and TRBJ2-7; the match to TRBD2 covers 10 bases. Losses at the gene ends were 2 bases for V and 5 bases for J; bases not matched to a gene: 6. Germline-derived CDR1 and CDR2 are MGHDK and SYGVNS. This CDR3 has 15 amino acids. CDR3 region: CASSERAGGPHEQYF. Written as DNA, the CDR3 is TGTGCCAGCAGTGAACGAGCGGGAGGGCCCCACGAGCAGTACTTC.

This chain joins TRBV28 and TRBJ1-6, with 7 bases identical to TRBD1. CDR3 length equals 13 residues. Germline assignment: CDR1 MDHEN and CDR2 SYDVKM. V shed 7 bases and J 11 bases; nucleotides not matched to a gene: 8. CDR3 sequence: CASTPGQRPPLHF. The CDR3 DNA reads as TGTGCCAGCACCCCGGGACAGCGGCCACCCCTCCACTTT.

The chain joins TRBV6-5 to TRBJ2-2; 14 bases align to TRBD2. The CDR3 totals 16 residues. Germline-derived CDR1 and CDR2 are MNHEY and SVGAGI. Trimming at V came to 2 bases and at J to 4 bases, leaving 0 bases not matched to a gene. CDR3 sequence: CASSYGTSGSTGELFF. CDR3 coding DNA: TGTGCCAGCAGTTACGGGACTAGCGGGAGCACCGGGGAGCTGTTTTTT.